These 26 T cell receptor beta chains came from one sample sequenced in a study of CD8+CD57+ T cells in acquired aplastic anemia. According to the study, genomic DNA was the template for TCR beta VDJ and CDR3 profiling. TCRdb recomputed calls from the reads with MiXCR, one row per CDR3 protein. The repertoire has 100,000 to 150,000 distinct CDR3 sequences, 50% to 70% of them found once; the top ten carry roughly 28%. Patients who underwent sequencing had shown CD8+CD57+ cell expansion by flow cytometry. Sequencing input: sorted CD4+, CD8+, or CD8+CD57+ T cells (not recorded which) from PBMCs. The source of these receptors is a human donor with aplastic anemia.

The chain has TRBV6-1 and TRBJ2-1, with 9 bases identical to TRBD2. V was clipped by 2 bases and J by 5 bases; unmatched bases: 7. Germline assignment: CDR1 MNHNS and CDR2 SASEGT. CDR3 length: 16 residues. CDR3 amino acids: CASSEIGGRVNNEQFF. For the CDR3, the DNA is TGTGCCAGCAGTGAAATCGGCGGGAGGGTCAACAATGAGCAGTTCTTC.

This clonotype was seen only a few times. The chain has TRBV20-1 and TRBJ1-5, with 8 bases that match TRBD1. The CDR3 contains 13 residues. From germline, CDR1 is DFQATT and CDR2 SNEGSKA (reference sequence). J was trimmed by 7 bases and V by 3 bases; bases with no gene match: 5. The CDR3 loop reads CSARDREVQPQHF. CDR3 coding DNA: TGCAGTGCTAGGGACAGGGAGGTGCAGCCCCAGCATTTT.

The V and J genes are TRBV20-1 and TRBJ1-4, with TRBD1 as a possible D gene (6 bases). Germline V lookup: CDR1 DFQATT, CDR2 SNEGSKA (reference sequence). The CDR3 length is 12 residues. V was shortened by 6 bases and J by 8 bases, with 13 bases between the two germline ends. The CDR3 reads CSAAAGAEKLFF. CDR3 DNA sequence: TGCAGTGCCGCGGCAGGGGCAGAAAAACTGTTTTTT.

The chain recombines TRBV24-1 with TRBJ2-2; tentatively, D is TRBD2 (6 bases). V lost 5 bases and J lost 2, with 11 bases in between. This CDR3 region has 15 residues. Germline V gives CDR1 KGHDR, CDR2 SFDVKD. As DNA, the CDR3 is TGTGCCACCAGTGGTGGACTACCCAACACCGGGGAGCTGTTTTTT. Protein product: CATSGGLPNTGELFF.

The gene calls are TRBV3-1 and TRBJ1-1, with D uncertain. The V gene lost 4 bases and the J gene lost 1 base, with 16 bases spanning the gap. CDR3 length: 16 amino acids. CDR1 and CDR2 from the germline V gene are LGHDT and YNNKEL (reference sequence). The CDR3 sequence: CASSRMPKAGNTEAFF. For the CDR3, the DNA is TGTGCCAGCAGCCGCATGCCGAAAGCAGGGAACACTGAAGCTTTCTTT. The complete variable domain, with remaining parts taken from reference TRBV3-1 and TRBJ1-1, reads DTAVSQTPKYLVTQMGNDKSIKCEQNLGHDTMYWYKQDSKKFLKIMFSYNNKELIINETVPNRFSPKSPDKAHLNLHINSLELGDSAVYFCASSRMPKAGNTEAFFGQGTRLTVV.

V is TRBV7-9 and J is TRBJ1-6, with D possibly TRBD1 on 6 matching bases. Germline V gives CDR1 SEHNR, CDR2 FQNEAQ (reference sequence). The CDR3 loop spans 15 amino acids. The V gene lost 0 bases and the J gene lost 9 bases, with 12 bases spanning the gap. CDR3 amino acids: CASSLAGRGASPLHF. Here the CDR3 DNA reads TGTGCCAGCAGCTTAGCGGGCAGGGGTGCTTCACCCCTCCACTTT.

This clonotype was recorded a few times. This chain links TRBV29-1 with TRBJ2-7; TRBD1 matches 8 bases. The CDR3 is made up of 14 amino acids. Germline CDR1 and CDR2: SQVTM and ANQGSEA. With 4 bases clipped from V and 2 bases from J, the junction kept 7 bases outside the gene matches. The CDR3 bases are TGCAGCGTTGTTATCCGGGACAGGCCCTACGAGCAGTACTTC. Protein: CSVVIRDRPYEQYF.

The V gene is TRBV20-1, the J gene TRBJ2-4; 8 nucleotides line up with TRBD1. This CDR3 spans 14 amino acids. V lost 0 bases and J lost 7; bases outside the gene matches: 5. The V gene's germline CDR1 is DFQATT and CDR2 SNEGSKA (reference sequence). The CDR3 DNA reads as TGCAGTGCTAGAGATCTGACAGGGGTGAACATTCAGTACTTC. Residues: CSARDLTGVNIQYF.

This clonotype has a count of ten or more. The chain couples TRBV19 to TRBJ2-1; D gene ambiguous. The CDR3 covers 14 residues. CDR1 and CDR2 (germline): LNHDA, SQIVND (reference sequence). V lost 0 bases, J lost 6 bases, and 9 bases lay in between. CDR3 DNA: TGTGCCAGTAGTATAGACAGATCCGGCAATGAGCAGTTCTTC. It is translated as CASSIDRSGNEQFF.

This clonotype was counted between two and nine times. The CDR3 region is CASSLLAGNEQFF. The CDR3 DNA sequence: TGTGCCAGCAGTCTCTTAGCGGGGAATGAGCAGTTCTTC. This rearrangement joins TRBV25-1 to TRBJ2-1; the match to TRBD2 covers 8 bases. CDR3 length equals 13 residues. J lost 7 bases, V lost 5 bases, and 4 bases had no gene match. Germline V gene data show CDR1 as MGHDK and CDR2 as SYGVNS.

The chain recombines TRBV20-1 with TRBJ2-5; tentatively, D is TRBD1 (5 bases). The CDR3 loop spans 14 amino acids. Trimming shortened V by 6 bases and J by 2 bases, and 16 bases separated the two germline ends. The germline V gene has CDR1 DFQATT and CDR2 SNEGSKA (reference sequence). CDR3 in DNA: TGCAGTGCGAGGACAAGAAGCTTTCAAGAGACCCAGTACTTC. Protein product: CSARTRSFQETQYF.

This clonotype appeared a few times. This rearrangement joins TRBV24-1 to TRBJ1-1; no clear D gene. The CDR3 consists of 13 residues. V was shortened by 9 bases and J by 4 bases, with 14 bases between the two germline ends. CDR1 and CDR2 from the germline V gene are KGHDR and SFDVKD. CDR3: CATQLASSTEAFF. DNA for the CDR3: TGTGCCACCCAGCTCGCGTCGAGCACTGAAGCTTTCTTT.

The CDR3 protein is CSVVAGGHNEQFF. CDR3 DNA: TGCAGCGTTGTAGCGGGAGGTCACAATGAGCAGTTCTTC. The chain couples TRBV29-1 to TRBJ2-1, with TRBD2 matching 10 bases. This CDR3 region has 13 residues. Per germline, CDR1 SQVTM and CDR2 ANQGSEA. Trimming took 4 bases from V and 5 from J; bases not matched to a gene: 2.

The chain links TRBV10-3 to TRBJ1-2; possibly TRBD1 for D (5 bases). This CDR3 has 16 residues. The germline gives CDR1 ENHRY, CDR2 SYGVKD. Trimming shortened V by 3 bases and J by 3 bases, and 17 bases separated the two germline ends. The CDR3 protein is CAISDSREGLDYGYTF. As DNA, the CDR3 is TGTGCCATCAGTGACTCGAGGGAGGGACTCGACTATGGCTACACCTTC.

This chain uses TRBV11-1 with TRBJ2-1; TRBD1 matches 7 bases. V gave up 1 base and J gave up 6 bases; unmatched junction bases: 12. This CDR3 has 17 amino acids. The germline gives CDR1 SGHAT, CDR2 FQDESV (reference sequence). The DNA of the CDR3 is TGTGCCAGCAGCTTAGAGTGGGGAGACAGGGTAATCAATGAGCAGTTCTTC. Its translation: CASSLEWGDRVINEQFF. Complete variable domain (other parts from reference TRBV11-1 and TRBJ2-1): EAEVAQSPRYKITEKSQAVAFWCDPISGHATLYWYRQILGQGPELLVQFQDESVVDDSQLPKDRFSAERLKGVDSTLKIQPAELGDSAMYLCASSLEWGDRVINEQFFGPGTRLTVL.

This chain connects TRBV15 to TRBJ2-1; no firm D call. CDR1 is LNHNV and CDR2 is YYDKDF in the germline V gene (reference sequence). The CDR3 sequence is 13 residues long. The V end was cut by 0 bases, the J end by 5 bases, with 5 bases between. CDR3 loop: CATSRDSDNEQFF. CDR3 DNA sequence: TGTGCCACCAGCAGAGATAGTGACAATGAGCAGTTCTTC.

This chain's CDR3 is CASSFGPPPQHF. Written as DNA, the CDR3 is TGTGCCAGCAGTTTCGGACCTCCACCCCAGCATTTT. The chain carries TRBV12-3 or TRBV12-4 and TRBJ1-5; no clear D gene. V dropped 3 bases and J dropped 10 bases, with 10 bases sitting between them. The CDR3 spans 12 residues.

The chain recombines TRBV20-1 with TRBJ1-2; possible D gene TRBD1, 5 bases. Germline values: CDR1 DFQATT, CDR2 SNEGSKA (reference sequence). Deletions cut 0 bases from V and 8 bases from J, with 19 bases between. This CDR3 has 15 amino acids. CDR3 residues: CSARDLAGDEGGYTF. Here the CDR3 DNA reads TGCAGTGCTAGAGATCTGGCAGGTGACGAGGGGGGCTACACCTTC.

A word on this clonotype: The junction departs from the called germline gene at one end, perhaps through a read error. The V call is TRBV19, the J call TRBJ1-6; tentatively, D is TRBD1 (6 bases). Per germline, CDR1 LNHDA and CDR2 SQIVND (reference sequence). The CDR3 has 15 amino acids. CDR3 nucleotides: TGTGTCAGTACCGAACAGGGTCTGGATAATTCACCCCTCCACTTT. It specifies CVSTEQGLDNSPLHF.

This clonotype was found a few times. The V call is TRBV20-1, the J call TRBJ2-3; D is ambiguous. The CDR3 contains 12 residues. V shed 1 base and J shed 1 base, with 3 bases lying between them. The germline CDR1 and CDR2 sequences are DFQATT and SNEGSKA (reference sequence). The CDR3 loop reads CSARGGTDTQYF. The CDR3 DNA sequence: TGCAGTGCTAGAGGGGGCACAGATACGCAGTATTTT.

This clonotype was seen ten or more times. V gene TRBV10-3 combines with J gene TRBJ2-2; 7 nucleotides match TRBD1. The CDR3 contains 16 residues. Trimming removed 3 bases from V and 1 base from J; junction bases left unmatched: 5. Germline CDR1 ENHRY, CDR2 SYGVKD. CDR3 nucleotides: TGTGCCATCAGTGAACGGGGACAGAAGAACACCGGGGAGCTGTTTTTT. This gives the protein CAISERGQKNTGELFF.

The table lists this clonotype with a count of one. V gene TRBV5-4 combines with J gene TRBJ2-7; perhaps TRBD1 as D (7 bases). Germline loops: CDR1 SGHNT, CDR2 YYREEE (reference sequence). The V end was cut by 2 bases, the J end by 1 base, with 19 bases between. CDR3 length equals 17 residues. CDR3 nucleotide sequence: TGTGCCAGCAGCTTTCGGGGTGGTGCAGGGGGGTCCTACGAGCAGTACTTC. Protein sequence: CASSFRGGAGGSYEQYF.

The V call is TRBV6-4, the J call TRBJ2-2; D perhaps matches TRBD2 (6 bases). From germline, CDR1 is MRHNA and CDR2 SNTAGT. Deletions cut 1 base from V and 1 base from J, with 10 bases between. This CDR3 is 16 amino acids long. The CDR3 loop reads CASSDYTGENTGELFF. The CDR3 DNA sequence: TGTGCCAGCAGTGACTACACGGGGGAGAACACCGGGGAGCTGTTTTTT.

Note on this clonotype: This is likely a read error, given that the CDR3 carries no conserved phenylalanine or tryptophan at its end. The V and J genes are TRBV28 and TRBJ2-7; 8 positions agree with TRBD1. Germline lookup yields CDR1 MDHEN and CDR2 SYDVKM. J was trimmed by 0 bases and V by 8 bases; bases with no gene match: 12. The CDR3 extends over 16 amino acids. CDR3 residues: CASRPAGTGISYEQYL. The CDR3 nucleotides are TGTGCCAGCCGACCCGCCGGGACAGGCATCTCCTACGAGCAGTACCTC.

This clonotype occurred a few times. This CDR3 is CASSLSRGYTGELFF. CDR3 bases: TGTGCCAGCAGCTTGAGCAGGGGATATACCGGGGAGCTGTTTTTT. This chain joins TRBV5-8 and TRBJ2-2, with D maybe TRBD1 (6 bases). The CDR3 runs 15 residues. Germline CDR1 reads SGHTS; CDR2 reads YDEGEE. V lost 1 base and J lost 5, with 12 bases in between.

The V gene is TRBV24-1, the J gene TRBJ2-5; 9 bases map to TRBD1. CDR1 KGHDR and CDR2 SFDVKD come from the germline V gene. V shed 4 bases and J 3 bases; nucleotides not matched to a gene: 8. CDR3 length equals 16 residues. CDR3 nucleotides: TGTGCCACCAGTGACCCGAGGAGGACAGGGGAAGAGACCCAGTACTTC. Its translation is CATSDPRRTGEETQYF.